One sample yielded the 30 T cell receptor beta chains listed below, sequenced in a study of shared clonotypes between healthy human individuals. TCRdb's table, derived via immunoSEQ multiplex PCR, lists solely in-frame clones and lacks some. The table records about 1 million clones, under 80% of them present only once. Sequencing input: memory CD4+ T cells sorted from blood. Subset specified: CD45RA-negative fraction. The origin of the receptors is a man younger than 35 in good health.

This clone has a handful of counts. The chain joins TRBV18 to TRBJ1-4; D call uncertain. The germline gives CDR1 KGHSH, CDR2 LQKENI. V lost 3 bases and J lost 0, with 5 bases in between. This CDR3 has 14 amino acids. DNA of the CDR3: TGTGCCAGCTCACCGCTTTCAACTAATGAAAAACTGTTTTTT. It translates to CASSPLSTNEKLFF.

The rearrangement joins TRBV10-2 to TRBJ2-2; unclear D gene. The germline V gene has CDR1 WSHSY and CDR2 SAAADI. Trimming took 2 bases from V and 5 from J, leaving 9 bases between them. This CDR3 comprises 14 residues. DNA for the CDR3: TGCGCCAGCAGTGAGCTGAGGCAGACCGGGGAGCTGTTTTTT. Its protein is CASSELRQTGELFF.

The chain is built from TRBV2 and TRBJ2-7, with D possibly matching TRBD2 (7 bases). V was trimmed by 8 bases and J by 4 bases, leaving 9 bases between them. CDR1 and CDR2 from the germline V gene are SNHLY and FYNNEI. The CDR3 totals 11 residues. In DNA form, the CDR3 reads TGTGCCAGCGGGGGGGCTTACGAGCAGTACTTC. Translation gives CASGGAYEQYF.

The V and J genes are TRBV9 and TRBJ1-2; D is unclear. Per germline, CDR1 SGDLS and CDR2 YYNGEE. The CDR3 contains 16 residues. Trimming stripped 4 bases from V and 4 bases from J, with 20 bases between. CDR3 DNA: TGTGCCAGCAGCCCAAAGGACGATGGGCGTATCTATGGCTACACCTTC. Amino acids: CASSPKDDGRIYGYTF.

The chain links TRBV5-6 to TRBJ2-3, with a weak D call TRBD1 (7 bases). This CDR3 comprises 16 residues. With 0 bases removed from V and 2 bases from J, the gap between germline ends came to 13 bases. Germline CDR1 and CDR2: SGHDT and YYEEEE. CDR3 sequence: CASSLATGRTTDTQYF. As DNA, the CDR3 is TGTGCCAGCAGCTTGGCGACAGGGAGGACCACAGATACGCAGTATTTT.

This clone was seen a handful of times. CDR3: CASSATTDKNIQYF. CDR3 in DNA: TGCGCCAGCAGTGCGACGACAGATAAAAACATTCAGTACTTC. This chain links TRBV10-1 with TRBJ2-4, with TRBD1 as a possible D gene (5 bases). The CDR3 contains 14 residues. Germline V gene lookup returns CDR1 WNHNN and CDR2 SYGVQD (reference sequence). Trimming shortened V by 4 bases and J by 4 bases, and 11 bases separated the two germline ends.

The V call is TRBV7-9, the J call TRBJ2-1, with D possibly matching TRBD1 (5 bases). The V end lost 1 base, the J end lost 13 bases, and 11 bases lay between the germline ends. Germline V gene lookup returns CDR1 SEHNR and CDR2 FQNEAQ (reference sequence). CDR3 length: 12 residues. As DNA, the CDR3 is TGTGCCAGCAGCTTAGGGAGAAGGGGTCAGTTCTTC. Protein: CASSLGRRGQFF.

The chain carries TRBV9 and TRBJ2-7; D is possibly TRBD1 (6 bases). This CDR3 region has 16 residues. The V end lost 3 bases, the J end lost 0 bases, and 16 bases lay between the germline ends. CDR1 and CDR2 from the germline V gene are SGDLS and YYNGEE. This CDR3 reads CASSASGDIRSYEQYF. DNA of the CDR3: TGTGCCAGCAGCGCCTCCGGGGACATTCGCTCCTACGAGCAGTACTTC.

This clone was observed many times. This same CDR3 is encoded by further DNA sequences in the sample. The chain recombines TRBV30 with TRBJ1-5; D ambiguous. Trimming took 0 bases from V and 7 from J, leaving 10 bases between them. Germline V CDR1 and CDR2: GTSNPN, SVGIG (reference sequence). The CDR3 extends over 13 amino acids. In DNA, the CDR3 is TGTGCCTGGAGTGTGGGAGGGCGGCAGCCCCAGCATTTT. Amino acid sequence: CAWSVGGRQPQHF.

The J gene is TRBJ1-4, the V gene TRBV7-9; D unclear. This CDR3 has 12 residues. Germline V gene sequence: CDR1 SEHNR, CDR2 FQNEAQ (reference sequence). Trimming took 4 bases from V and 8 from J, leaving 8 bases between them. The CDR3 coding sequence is TGTGCCAGCAGCTCGCGGCAGGAAAAACTGTTTTTT. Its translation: CASSSRQEKLFF.

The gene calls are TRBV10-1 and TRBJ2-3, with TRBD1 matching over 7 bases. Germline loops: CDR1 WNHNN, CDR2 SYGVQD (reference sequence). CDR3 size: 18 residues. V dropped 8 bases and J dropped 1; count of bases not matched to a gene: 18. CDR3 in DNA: TGCGCCAGCTCAGCTGGGATAACAGGGGACGCGGGCACAGATACGCAGTATTTT. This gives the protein CASSAGITGDAGTDTQYF.

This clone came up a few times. The CDR3 DNA reads TGTGCCAGCTATTTAGGGGAGAACACTGAAGCTTTCTTT. This sequence encodes CASYLGENTEAFF. The rearrangement joins TRBV18 to TRBJ1-1; possibly TRBD1 for D (5 bases). CDR3 size: 13 residues. Between the trimmed V and J ends, which lost 7 bases and 1 base, there was a span of 10 bases. CDR1 and CDR2 (germline): KGHSH, LQKENI. Full variable domain (remainder filled in from reference TRBV18 and TRBJ1-1): NAGVMQNPRHLVRRRGQEARLRCSPMKGHSHVYWYRQLPEEGLKFMVYLQKENIIDESGMPKERFSAEFPKEGPSILRIQQVVRGDSAAYFCASYLGENTEAFFGQGTRLTVV.

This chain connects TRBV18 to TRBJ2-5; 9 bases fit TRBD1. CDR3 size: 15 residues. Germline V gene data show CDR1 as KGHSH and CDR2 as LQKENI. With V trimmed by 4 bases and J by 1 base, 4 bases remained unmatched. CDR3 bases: TGTGCCAGCTCACGAGGGACAGGGCCCCAAGAGACCCAGTACTTC. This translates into CASSRGTGPQETQYF.

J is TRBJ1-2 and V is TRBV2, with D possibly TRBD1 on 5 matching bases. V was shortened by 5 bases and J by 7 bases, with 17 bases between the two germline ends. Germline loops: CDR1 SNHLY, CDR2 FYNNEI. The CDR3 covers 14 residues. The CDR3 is CASSPGGGLIGYTF. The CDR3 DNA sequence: TGTGCCAGCAGTCCTGGTGGGGGGTTAATTGGCTACACCTTC. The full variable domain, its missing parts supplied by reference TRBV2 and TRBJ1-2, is EPEVTQTPSHQVTQMGQEVILRCVPISNHLYFYWYRQILGQKVEFLVSFYNNEISEKSEIFDDQFSVERPDGSNFTLKIRSTKLEDSAMYFCASSPGGGLIGYTFGSGTRLTVV.

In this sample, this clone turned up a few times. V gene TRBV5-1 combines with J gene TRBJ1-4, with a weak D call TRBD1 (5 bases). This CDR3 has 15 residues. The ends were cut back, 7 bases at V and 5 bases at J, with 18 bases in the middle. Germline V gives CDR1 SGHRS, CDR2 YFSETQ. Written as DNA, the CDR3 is TGCGCCAGCGGGCCCTCTAGGGGAGCCAATGAAAAACTGTTTTTT. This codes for CASGPSRGANEKLFF.

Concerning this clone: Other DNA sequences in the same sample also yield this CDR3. CDR3 residues: CASSSTTEGAGETQYF. CDR3 bases: TGTGCCAGCAGCTCCACGACTGAGGGGGCAGGGGAGACCCAGTACTTC. The chain recombines TRBV13 with TRBJ2-5; 7 bases align to TRBD1. V lost 4 bases to trimming and J lost 5 bases; unmatched junction nucleotides: 13. Germline V gene sequence: CDR1 PRHDT, CDR2 FYEKMQ (reference sequence). The CDR3 is 16 residues long.

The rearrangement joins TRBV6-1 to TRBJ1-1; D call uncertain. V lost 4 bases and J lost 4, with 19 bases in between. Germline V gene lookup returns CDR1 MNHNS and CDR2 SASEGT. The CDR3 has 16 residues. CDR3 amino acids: CASSGNRDLSGTEAFF. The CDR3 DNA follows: TGTGCCAGCAGTGGGAACCGGGATCTATCGGGCACTGAAGCTTTCTTT.

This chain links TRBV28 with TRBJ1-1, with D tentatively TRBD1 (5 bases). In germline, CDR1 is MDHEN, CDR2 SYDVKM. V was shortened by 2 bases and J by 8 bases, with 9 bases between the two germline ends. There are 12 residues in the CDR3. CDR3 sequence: CASSLLGQEAFF. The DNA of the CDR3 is TGTGCCAGCAGTTTACTCGGACAAGAAGCTTTCTTT.

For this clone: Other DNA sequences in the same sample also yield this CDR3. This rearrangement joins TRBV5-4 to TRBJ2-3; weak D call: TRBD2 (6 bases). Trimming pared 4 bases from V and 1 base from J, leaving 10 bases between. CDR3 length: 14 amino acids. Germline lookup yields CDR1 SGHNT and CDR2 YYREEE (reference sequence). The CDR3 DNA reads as TGTGCCAGCAGCGGGCGGGACCGCACAGATACGCAGTATTTT. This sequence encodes CASSGRDRTDTQYF.

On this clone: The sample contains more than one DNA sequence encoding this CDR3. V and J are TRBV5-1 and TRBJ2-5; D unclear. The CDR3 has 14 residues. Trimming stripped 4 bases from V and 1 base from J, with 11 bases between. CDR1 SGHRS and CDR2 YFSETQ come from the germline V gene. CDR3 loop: CASSPGGGQETQYF. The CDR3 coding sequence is TGCGCCAGCAGCCCGGGCGGTGGCCAAGAGACCCAGTACTTC.

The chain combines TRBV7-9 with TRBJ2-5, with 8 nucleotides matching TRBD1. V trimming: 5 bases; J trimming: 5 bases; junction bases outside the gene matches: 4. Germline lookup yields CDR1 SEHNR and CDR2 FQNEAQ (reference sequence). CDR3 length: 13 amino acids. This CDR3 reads CASSRTGLETQYF. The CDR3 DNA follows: TGTGCCAGCAGCAGGACAGGGTTGGAGACCCAGTACTTC.

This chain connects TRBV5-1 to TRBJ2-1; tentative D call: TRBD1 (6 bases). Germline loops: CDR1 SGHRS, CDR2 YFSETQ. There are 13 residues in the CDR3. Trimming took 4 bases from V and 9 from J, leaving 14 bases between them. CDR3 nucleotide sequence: TGCGCCAGCAGCACCCGACAGGACAGTGAGCAGTTCTTC. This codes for CASSTRQDSEQFF.

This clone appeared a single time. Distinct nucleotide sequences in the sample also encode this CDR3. For the CDR3, the DNA is TGTGCCAGCAGGTTGCGGGGTAGCACAGATACGCAGTATTTT. This codes for CASRLRGSTDTQYF. The chain couples TRBV6-5 to TRBJ2-3; D perhaps matches TRBD2 (6 bases). There are 14 residues in the CDR3. Germline lookup yields CDR1 MNHEY and CDR2 SVGAGI. Trimming removed 6 bases at V and 0 bases at J, with 10 bases between.

CDR3 region: CASSLDRGRNTEAFF. CDR3 in DNA: TGCGCCAGCAGCCTAGACAGGGGTCGGAACACTGAAGCTTTCTTT. This chain uses TRBV4-3 with TRBJ1-1; 8 bases are shared with TRBD1. After removal of 4 bases from V and 1 base from J, the junction contained 5 bases not matched to a gene. This CDR3 region has 15 residues. Germline V gene sequence: CDR1 LGHNA, CDR2 YSLEER.

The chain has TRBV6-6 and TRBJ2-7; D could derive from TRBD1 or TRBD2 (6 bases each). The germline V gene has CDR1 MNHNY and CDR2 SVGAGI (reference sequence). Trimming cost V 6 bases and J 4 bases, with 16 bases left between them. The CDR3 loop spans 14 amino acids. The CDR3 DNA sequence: TGTGCCAGCAGGGAACGGGGGCTCGCGTACGAGCAGTACTTC. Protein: CASRERGLAYEQYF.

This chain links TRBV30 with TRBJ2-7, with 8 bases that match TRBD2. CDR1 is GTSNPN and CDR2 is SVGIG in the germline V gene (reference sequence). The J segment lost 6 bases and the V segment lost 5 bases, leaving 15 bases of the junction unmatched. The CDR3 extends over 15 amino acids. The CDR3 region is CAWEPGLGGPGEQYF. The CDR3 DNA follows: TGTGCCTGGGAGCCGGGACTAGGCGGTCCTGGCGAGCAGTACTTC.

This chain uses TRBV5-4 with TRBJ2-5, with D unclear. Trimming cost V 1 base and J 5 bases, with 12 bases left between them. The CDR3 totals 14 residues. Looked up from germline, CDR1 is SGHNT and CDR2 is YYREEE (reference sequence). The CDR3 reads CASSLPGPRETQYF. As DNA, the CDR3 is TGTGCCAGCAGCTTGCCTGGGCCTCGGGAGACCCAGTACTTC.

The CDR3 region has the DNA TGTGCCAGCAGTCGGGACGGAAATCCCAATGAGCAGTTCTTC. Translating gives CASSRDGNPNEQFF. The genes are TRBV2 and TRBJ2-1; possibly TRBD1 or TRBD2 for D (5 bases each). V dropped 5 bases and J dropped 6 bases, with 14 bases sitting between them. The CDR3 sequence is 14 residues long. Per the germline V gene, CDR1 is SNHLY and CDR2 is FYNNEI.

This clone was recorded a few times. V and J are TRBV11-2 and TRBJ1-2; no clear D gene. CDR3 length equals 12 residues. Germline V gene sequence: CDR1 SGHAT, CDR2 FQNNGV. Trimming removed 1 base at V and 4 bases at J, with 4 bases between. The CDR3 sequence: CASSLGPYGYTF. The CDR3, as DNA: TGTGCCAGCAGCTTAGGTCCCTATGGCTACACCTTC.

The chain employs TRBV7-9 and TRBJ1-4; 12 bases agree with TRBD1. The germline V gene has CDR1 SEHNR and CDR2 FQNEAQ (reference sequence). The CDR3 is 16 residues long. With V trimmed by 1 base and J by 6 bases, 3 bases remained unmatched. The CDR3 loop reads CASSLEGTGGDEKLFF. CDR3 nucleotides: TGTGCCAGCAGCTTAGAGGGGACAGGGGGCGATGAAAAACTGTTTTTT.